This T cell receptor beta chain derives from a study of beta chain features in type 1 diabetes (dated by TCRdb to the late 2010s). With respect to the entire study: No differences in mean age, gender distribution, total cell number or subset yield were found between patients and healthy donors. Regulatory and stem cell-like memory subsets were isolated from only 8 patients and about 8 healthy donors, whereas naive and central memory subsets came from all 30 or so donors. The study compared TCRB repertoires of sorted circulating CD4+ T cell subsets between recently diagnosed type 1 diabetes patients and matched healthy donors. A total of around 100 million sorted cells were examined across all samples, and RNA yield correlated strongly with the number of cells per subset.

Measured from the cysteine to the phenylalanine, the CDR3 is 14 residues long. The only DNA kept is the CDR3, 42 bases in frame from the first base. The germline V gene yields SQVTM for CDR1 and ANQGSEA for CDR2. The junction carries 15 bases between V and J, which are trimmed by 8 bases and 0 bases respectively. General conclusions and limits of the study: Sequencing cDNA rather than genomic DNA could over-represent highly expressing activated cells, although activation and CD3 levels did not differ between groups. The naive, central memory and regulatory TCRB repertoires appeared to resemble one another more closely among patients than among healthy donors. In all four CD4+ subsets, TCRB CDR3 length was moderately but significantly shorter in type 1 diabetes patients. Because the HLA sub-analyses included only small numbers of individuals, any influence of HLA type on TCRB rearrangement was left unresolved. Shorter templates might be favored by PCR, yet because patient and control samples were amplified and corrected together, any such skew would affect both groups equally. At VDJ recombination sites, type 1 diabetes patients had fewer insertions and more deleted nucleotides, which implies abnormalities in thymic rearrangement.

Each donor gave one peripheral blood draw, around 0.12 L on average, collected into heparinised tubes. A BD FACSAria II and a panel including CD45RO, CCR7, CD25, CD127, CD95 and CD27 were used to sort naive, central memory, regulatory and stem cell-like memory CD4+ T cells. A purity above 98% was achieved for all sorted populations. Right away, PBMCs were isolated by Lymphoprep density gradient centrifugation and were stained directly, with no culture step. Samples were stained and sorted in pairs, with one healthy donor and one patient per experiment, so that batch effects were minimized. This clone has more than one count but fewer than ten. Its recognized antigen is unknown. The input lacks base qualities; no much larger clone sits a single base away. The entire isolated RNA was reverse transcribed using the High Capacity cDNA Reverse Transcription Kit, and thus expressed TCRB transcripts were sequenced. Deep immunoSEQ sequencing was applied to naive, central memory and regulatory T cell samples, giving an average of about 3.6 million total reads per sample. Sorted cells were lysed in RLT buffer and RNA was extracted with DNase-treated RNeasy Micro or Mini kits, depending on cell number. To prevent cross-contamination, each cell subset was processed individually, whereas patient and healthy donor samples were processed jointly. The immunoSEQ multiplex PCR was used to amplify TCRB sequences from cDNA, generating 87-bp fragments that spanned the CDR3 region. Sequencing of the amplicons was performed on the Illumina HiSeq platform. The original methods were these. PCR bias was corrected computationally using synthetic template baselines, and reads within Hamming distance 2 were collapsed, with unmergeable singletons discarded. Reads were aligned against IMGT so that V, D and J genes, CDR3 length and insertions or deletions at six rearrangement sites could be assigned. Within each subset, clonotype counts were normalized to the number of sorted cells before true diversity and Gini coefficients were calculated with the tcR R package. The overlap coefficient, calculated on TCRB nucleotide sequences, was used to measure repertoire sharing. TCRdb took over this immuneACCESS table, retaining in-frame rearrangements with V and J assigned. Such tables are incomplete; in checked studies, under half of the missing clones stem from an unresolved V gene, and the remainder is unexplained. V and J calls and clone size are copied from that table; D and trimming were computed from the DNA. The sample has 300,000 to 400,000 clones on record, 9.3% of them singletons. The top ten clones comprise about 1% of the sample.

The sequence came from a man aged 25-40 years with type 1 diabetes. The chain is assembled from TRBV29-1 and TRBJ2-3; the D gene is possibly TRBD2, with 6 bases matching. The material sequenced was central memory CD4+ T cells from blood. The DNA reads TGCAGCATTCCGCGAGGGACTAGCACAGATACGCAGTATTTT. It encodes CSIPRGTSTDTQYF.